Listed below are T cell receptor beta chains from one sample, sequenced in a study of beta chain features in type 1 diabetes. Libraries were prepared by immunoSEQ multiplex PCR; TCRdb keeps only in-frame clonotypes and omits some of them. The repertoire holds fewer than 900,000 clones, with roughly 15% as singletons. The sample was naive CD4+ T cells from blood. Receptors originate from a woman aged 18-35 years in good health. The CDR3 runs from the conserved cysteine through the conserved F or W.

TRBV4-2	CASSPDIAGPARVLF
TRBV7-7	CASSPSGRAYNEQFF
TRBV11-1	CASSVRLAGNTGELFF
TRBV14	CASSSLPTYNEQFF
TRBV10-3	CAISGSRYEQYF
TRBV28	CASEQGPPYEQYF
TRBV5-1	CASSLGAPTNEKLFF
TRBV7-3	CASSLPGGLSDTQYF
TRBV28	CASTEGQGYIMNTEAFF
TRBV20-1	CSARNTDTQYF
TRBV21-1	CASSRDQETQYF
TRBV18	CASSPFRAKGEMRETQYF
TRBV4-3	CASSQVVGAGGYNEQFF
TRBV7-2	CASSFYRREQGEQFF
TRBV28	CASSIKSGPSNQPQHF
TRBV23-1	CASAQRIIRTDTQYF
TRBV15	CATSIKARVEQFF
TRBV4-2	CASSQDRPDRAISYEQYF
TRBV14	CASSQLTNTGELFF
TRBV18	CASSPTDSGNTIYF
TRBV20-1	CSAPRVNEQYF
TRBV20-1	CSATGTYEQYF
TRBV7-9	CASSLGTGEAFF
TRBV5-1	CASSPKITSPYEQYF
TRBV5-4	CASSLDGFATRGTQYF
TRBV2	CASSVGGAVNTEAFF
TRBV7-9	CASSFWLDSGEKLFF
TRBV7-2	CASSLGGFGDTGYEQYF
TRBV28	CASSFGIREGKDTQYF
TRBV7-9	CASSLFGGKYEQYF
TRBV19	CASRGTAEMWDTQYF
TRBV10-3	CAITQEGLAGGTNTDTQYF
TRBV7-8	CASSDQIQFGLAKNIQYF
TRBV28	CASSQRLAGGPAQETQYF
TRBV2	CASSEVVQSILSF
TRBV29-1	CSGLNTGGATEAFF
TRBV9	CASSVGASYEQYF
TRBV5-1	CASSLSDRDEQYF
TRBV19	CASSIVGQNSYEQYF
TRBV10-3	CAIRQSMNTEAFF
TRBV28	CASSSGSWANVLTF
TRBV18	CASSPYTSLQIYEQFF
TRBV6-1	CASSEWRRAYEQYF
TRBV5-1	CASQDRANTEAFF
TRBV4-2	CASSQAFVDRVQPQHF
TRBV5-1	CASSWTSGTLNEQFF
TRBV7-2	CASSLPGTISGGQYF